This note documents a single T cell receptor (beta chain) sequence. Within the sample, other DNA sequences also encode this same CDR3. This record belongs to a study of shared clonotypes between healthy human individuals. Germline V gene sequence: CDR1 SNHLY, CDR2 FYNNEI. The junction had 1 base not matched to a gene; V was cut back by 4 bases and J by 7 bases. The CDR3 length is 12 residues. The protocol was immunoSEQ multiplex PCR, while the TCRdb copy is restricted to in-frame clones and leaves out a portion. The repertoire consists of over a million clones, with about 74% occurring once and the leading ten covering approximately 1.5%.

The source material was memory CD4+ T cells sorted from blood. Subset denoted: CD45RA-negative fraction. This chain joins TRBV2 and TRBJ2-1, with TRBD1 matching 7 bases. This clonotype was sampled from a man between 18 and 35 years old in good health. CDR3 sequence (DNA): TGTGCCAGCAGTGTACAGGGGAATGAGCAGTTCTTC. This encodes CASSVQGNEQFF.